This T cell receptor (beta chain) is from a study of shared clonotypes between healthy human individuals. Broader study findings: The researchers took only blood, and tissue repertoires probably look different.

The assay was immunoSEQ multiplex PCR, and TCRdb's table has in-frame clones only and misses some. Among 2.3 million or so clones listed, over 90% were seen once. Comment on this clone: No antigen is known for it.

Sequencing was carried out using naive CD4+ T cells from PBMCs. Subset denoted: CD45RA+ positively selected. This sequence was found in a man between 18 and 29 years old in good health. Some clones in this sample may be carry-over from other donors' samples.

This CDR3 is CATTNRGRQSGGYTF. The CDR3 DNA follows: TGTGCCACGACGAATAGAGGAAGGCAGTCAGGTGGCTACACCTTC. The genes are TRBV27 and TRBJ1-2, with no clear D. Germline V lookup: CDR1 MNHEY, CDR2 SMNVEV (reference sequence). V dropped 10 bases and J dropped 7 bases, with 25 bases sitting between them. The CDR3 loop spans 15 amino acids.